This T cell receptor (beta chain) originates from a study of T cell responses to AZD1222 COVID-19 vaccine. The wider study: Second doses that came at about 4 or about 12 weeks were put together. General study results and limits: Females outnumbered males among donors, who were mostly white British; clonal diversity was possibly underestimated. After two AZD1222 doses, spike-specific TCR breadth and depth rose versus day 0. Among spike-specific TCRs, nearly half reportedly target unmutated variant regions.

The method was immunoSEQ multiplex PCR; TCRdb's version includes in-frame clones alone and lacks a portion of them. Among 100,000 to 150,000 clones listed, approximately 88% were seen once. After removal of 8 bases from V and 2 bases from J, the junction contained 3 bases not matched to a gene. This CDR3 region has 14 residues. Germline loops: CDR1 MDHEN, CDR2 SYDVKM. As for this clone: Its specificity is not known.

The V and J genes are TRBV28 and TRBJ2-7, with 13 bases identical to TRBD2. The specimen comprised peripheral blood, sampled on day 0 of AZD1222 vaccination. The TCR was taken from an adult in good health. Here the CDR3 reads CASGGTSGTYEQYF. CDR3 nucleotides: TGTGCCAGCGGAGGGACTAGCGGGACCTACGAGCAGTACTTC.